Below, one T cell receptor (beta chain) is given with its context. The antigen remains undetermined. Method: immunoSEQ multiplex PCR; TCRdb's copy keeps in-frame clones and lacks some. This table holds 87,000 or so clones, around 89% found once. This entry belongs to a study of siplizumab effects on memory and regulatory T cells. Overall study findings and caveats: Naive T cells seemed more diverse than memory cells and seemed major alloresponse contributors.

CDR1 is MNHEY and CDR2 is SVGAGI in the germline V gene. V gave up 2 bases and J gave up 3 bases; unmatched junction bases: 6. This CDR3 region has 16 residues. This receptor was obtained from a human donor in good health. The V call is TRBV6-5, the J call TRBJ2-2; 7 positions match TRBD1. Material: CD4+ T cells sorted from blood. This CDR3 is CASSYRTGSYTGELFF. DNA for the CDR3: TGTGCCAGCAGTTACCGGACAGGAAGTTACACCGGGGAGCTGTTTTTT.